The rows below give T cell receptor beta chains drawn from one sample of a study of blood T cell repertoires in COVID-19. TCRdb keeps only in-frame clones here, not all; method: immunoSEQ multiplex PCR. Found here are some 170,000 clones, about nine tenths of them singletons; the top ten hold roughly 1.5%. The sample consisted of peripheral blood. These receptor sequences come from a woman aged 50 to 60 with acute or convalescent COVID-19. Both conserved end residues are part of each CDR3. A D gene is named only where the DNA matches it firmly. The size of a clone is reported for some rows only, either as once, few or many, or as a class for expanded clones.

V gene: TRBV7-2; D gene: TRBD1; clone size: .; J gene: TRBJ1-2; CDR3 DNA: TGTGCCAGCAGCTCACAGGGGTTAGGCTACACCTTC; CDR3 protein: CASSSQGLGYTF
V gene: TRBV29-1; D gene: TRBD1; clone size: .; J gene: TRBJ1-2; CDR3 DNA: TGCAGCGTTCCCCCACAGGGGGCCGGCTACTATGGCTACACCTTC; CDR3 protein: CSVPPQGAGYYGYTF
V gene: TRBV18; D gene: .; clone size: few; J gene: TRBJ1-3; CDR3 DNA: TGTGCCAGCTCACCCATTGGACAGCCTTCCTCTGGAAACACCATATATTTT; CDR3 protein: CASSPIGQPSSGNTIYF
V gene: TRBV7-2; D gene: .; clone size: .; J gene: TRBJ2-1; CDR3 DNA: TGTGCCAGCAGCTTAGTAGGAGATGGGGGCCTGACCTACAATGAGCAGTTCTTC; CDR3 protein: CASSLVGDGGLTYNEQFF
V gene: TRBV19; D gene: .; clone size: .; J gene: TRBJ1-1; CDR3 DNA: TGTGCCAGTAGTTACTCCCCCGGAGACACTGAAGCTTTCTTT; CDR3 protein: CASSYSPGDTEAFF
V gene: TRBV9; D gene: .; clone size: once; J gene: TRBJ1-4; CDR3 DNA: TGTGCCAGCAGCTCCTCGGGGGGAGTCCAAAATGAAAAACTGTTTTTT; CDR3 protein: CASSSSGGVQNEKLFF
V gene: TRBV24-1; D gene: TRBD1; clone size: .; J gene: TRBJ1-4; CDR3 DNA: TGTGCCACCAGTGATGCGGGACAGGGCGGTGAAAAACTGTTTTTT; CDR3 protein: CATSDAGQGGEKLFF
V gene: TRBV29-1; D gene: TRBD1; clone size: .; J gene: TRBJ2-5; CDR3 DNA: TGCAGCGTAGACCCAGGGGGCCGGGAGACCCAGTACTTC; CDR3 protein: CSVDPGGRETQYF
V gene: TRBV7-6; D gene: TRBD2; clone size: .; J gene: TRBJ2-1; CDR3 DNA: TGTGCCAGCAGCCACGAAGCGGGGGGGAGCAATGAGCAGTTCTTC; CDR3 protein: CASSHEAGGSNEQFF
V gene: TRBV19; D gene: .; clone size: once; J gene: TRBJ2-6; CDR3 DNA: TGTGCCAGTAGCCCCAGGGGCACCTCTGGGGCCAACGTCCTGACTTTC; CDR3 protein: CASSPRGTSGANVLTF
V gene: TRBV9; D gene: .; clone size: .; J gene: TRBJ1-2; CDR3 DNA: TGTGCCAGCAGCCTGGACTTCTATGGCTACACCTTC; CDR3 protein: CASSLDFYGYTF
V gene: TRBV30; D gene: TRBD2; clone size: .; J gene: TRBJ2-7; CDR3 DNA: TGTGCCTGGTCTGCCGGGACTAGCAACCTCTACGAGCAGTACTTC; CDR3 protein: CAWSAGTSNLYEQYF
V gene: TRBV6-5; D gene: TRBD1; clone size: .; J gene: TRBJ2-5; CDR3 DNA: TGTGCCAGCACCACCGGACAGGGGGCCGGGGAGACCCAGTACTTC; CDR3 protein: CASTTGQGAGETQYF
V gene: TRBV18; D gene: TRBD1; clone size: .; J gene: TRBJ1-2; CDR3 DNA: TGTGCCAGCTCGCCTTTTGACACAGGGGGCTTGGATGGCTACACCTTC; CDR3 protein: CASSPFDTGGLDGYTF
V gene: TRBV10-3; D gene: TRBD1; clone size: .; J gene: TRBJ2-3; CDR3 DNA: TGTGCCATCAGTGATGGGGGACAGGGGTTTGATACGCAGTATTTT; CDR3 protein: CAISDGGQGFDTQYF
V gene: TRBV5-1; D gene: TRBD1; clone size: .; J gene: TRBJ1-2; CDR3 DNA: TGCGCCAGCAGCCCGTGGACAGGGGGAGTGAGTGGCTACACCTTC; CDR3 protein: CASSPWTGGVSGYTF
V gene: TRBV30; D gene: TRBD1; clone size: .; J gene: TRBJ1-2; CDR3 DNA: TGTGCCTGGAGTCAGGCGACAGGGGGCGTTTATGGCTACACCTTC; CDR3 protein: CAWSQATGGVYGYTF
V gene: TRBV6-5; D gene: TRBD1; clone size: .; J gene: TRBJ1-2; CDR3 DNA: TGTGCCAGCACCAGACTGGCAGGGGGTAACTATGGCTACACCTTC; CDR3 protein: CASTRLAGGNYGYTF
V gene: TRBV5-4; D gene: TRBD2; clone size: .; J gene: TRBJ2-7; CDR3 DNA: TGTGCCAGCGGCCGGGGGAGGGGCTACGAGCAGTACTTC; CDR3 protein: CASGRGRGYEQYF
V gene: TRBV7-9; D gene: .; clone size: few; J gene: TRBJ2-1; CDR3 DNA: TGTGCCAGCCTAAGGGCCCTAGCCTCCTTGGGTGAGCAGTTCTTC; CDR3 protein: CASLRALASLGEQFF
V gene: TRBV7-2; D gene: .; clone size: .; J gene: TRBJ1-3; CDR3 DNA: TGTGCCAGCAGCTTAGGCCTACAGGGCGGAAACACCATATATTTT; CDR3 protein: CASSLGLQGGNTIYF
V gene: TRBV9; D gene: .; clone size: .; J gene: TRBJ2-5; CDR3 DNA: TGTGCCAGCAGCGGCAGCGGCCAAGAGACCCAGTACTTC; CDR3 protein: CASSGSGQETQYF
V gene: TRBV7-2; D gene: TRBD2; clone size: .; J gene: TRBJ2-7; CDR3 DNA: TGTGCCAGCAGCTTAAGTACAGCGGGAGGGGGGTACGAGCAGTACTTC; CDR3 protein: CASSLSTAGGGYEQYF
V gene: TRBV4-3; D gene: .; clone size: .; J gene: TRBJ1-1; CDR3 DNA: TGCGCCAGCAGCCATAGAGACAGCCTTGAAGCTTTCTTT; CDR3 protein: CASSHRDSLEAFF
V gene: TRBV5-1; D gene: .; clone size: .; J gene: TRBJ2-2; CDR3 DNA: TGCGCCAGCAGCTTGGCGCGGGGCCCCGGGGAGCTGTTTTTT; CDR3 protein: CASSLARGPGELFF
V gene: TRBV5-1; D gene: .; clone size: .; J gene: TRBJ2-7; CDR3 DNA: TGCGCCAGCAGCTTGTACGGGGAATACGAGCAGTACTTC; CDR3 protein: CASSLYGEYEQYF
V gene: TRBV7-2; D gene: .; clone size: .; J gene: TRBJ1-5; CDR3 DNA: TGTGCCAGCAGCTTCTCGACAGGCTACAATCAGCCCCAGCATTTT; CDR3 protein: CASSFSTGYNQPQHF
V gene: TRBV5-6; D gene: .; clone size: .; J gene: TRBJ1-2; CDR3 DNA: TGTGCCAGCAGCTTGACGGTAGCTTATGGCTACACCTTC; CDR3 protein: CASSLTVAYGYTF
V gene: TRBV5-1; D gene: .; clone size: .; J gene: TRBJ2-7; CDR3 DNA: TGCGCCAGCAGCTTAAGCGCCCCCTCCTACGAGCAGTACTTC; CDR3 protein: CASSLSAPSYEQYF